Presented here are 24 T cell receptor beta chains from one specimen sequenced in a study of CD8 T cells in Susac syndrome. RNA in amounts of roughly 0.5 to 1 ug was reverse transcribed with random hexamers. TCRdb re-derived calls from the immunoSEQ multiplex PCR reads in MiXCR, one entry per CDR3 protein. This sample has about 100,000 distinct CDR3 sequences, with around 95% found just once. Sequenced input: CD8+ T cells from PBMCs. The receptors come from a human donor with Susac syndrome.

The genes are TRBV3-1 and TRBJ2-3; 8 nucleotides agree with TRBD1. The J segment lost 5 bases and the V segment lost 5 bases, leaving 15 bases of the junction unmatched. Germline CDR1 and CDR2: LGHDT and YNNKEL (reference sequence). The CDR3 is 17 residues long. The CDR3 is CASSSSRGRAREDTQYF. CDR3 DNA sequence: TGTGCCAGCAGCTCATCCAGGGGGCGCGCACGTGAAGATACGCAGTATTTT.

This clonotype appeared once. This rearrangement joins TRBV28 to TRBJ2-7, with D possibly called TRBD1 or TRBD2 (7 bases each). Germline V gives CDR1 MDHEN, CDR2 SYDVKM. Trimming pared 7 bases from V and 4 bases from J, leaving 26 bases between. The CDR3 length is 17 residues. CDR3 loop: CASKLNNWEGAGYEQYF. For the CDR3, the DNA is TGTGCCAGCAAGCTGAACAACTGGGAGGGGGCAGGGTACGAGCAGTACTTC.

The chain combines TRBV24-1 with TRBJ2-1; perhaps D is TRBD1 or TRBD2 (5 bases each). Germline CDR1 is KGHDR and CDR2 is SFDVKD. V lost 3 bases and J lost 5, with 13 bases in between. CDR3 length: 15 amino acids. CDR3 bases: TGTGCCACCAGTGATCTCCGGGACGGCCACAATGAGCAGTTCTTC. The encoded protein is CATSDLRDGHNEQFF.

The gene calls are TRBV7-9 and TRBJ1-6; 7 bases align to TRBD1. Trimming removed 5 bases from V and 7 bases from J; junction bases left unmatched: 5. CDR3 length: 14 amino acids. The V gene's germline CDR1 is SEHNR and CDR2 FQNEAQ (reference sequence). This CDR3 reads CASSQGQMNSPLHF. CDR3 sequence (DNA): TGTGCCAGCAGCCAGGGACAGATGAATTCACCCCTCCACTTT.

CDR3 loop: CATSRRTAGDEKLFF. DNA of the CDR3: TGTGCCACCAGTAGAAGGACAGCGGGAGATGAAAAACTGTTTTTT. The chain carries TRBV15 and TRBJ1-4; D might be TRBD1 (6 bases). V lost 6 bases, J lost 6 bases, and 17 bases lay in between. The CDR3 has 15 residues. Germline V gene data show CDR1 as LNHNV and CDR2 as YYDKDF (reference sequence).

This clonotype has only one observation. The gene calls are TRBV3-1 and TRBJ1-3; the D is unclear. Trimming cost V 0 bases and J 0 bases, with 6 bases left between them. The CDR3 runs 15 residues. The V gene's germline CDR1 is LGHDT and CDR2 YNNKEL (reference sequence). The CDR3 coding sequence is TGTGCCAGCAGCCAAGATTGGAGCTCTGGAAACACCATATATTTT. Amino acid sequence: CASSQDWSSGNTIYF. The full variable domain, its missing parts supplied by reference TRBV3-1 and TRBJ1-3, is DTAVSQTPKYLVTQMGNDKSIKCEQNLGHDTMYWYKQDSKKFLKIMFSYNNKELIINETVPNRFSPKSPDKAHLNLHINSLELGDSAVYFCASSQDWSSGNTIYFGEGSWLTVV.

The chain carries TRBV5-1 and TRBJ1-1; the D is unclear. Germline V gene lookup returns CDR1 SGHRS and CDR2 YFSETQ. This CDR3 comprises 13 residues. The V end was cut by 4 bases, the J end by 1 base, with 8 bases between. The CDR3 DNA follows: TGCGCCAGCAGCATGCCGGGGAACACTGAAGCTTTCTTT. This codes for CASSMPGNTEAFF. Drawing the rest from reference TRBV5-1 and TRBJ1-1, the complete variable domain is KAGVTQTPRYLIKTRGQQVTLSCSPISGHRSVSWYQQTPGQGLQFLFEYFSETQRNKGNFPGRFSGRQFSNSRSEMNVSTLELGDSALYLCASSMPGNTEAFFGQGTRLTVV.

This chain uses TRBV24-1 with TRBJ2-3; D might be TRBD2 (7 bases). The ends were cut back, 4 bases at V and 4 bases at J, with 20 bases in the middle. This CDR3 is 17 amino acids long. Germline-derived CDR1 and CDR2 are KGHDR and SFDVKD. Here the CDR3 DNA reads TGTGCCACCAGTGACTCCGAGGGGGAGGGTATCGCAGATACGCAGTATTTT. Its translation is CATSDSEGEGIADTQYF.

The chain carries TRBV20-1 and TRBJ2-7; D uncertain. Germline V gene sequence: CDR1 DFQATT, CDR2 SNEGSKA (reference sequence). V was cut by 3 bases and J by 0 bases, with 6 bases left in between. The CDR3 is 12 amino acids. The CDR3 here is CSASEVSYEQYF. The CDR3 region has the DNA TGCAGTGCTAGCGAAGTCTCCTACGAGCAGTACTTC.

This chain links TRBV7-9 with TRBJ2-3, with D possibly called TRBD1 or TRBD2 (5 bases each). This CDR3 comprises 10 residues. V was shortened by 11 bases and J by 4 bases, with 7 bases between the two germline ends. The V gene's germline CDR1 is SEHNR and CDR2 FQNEAQ (reference sequence). The CDR3, as DNA: TGTGCCCGGGGCGCAGATACGCAGTATTTT. Encoded protein: CARGADTQYF.

V is TRBV9 and J is TRBJ2-6, with D perhaps being TRBD1 or TRBD2 (5 bases each). Trimming left V 2 bases short and J 1 base short, with 10 bases between. This CDR3 has 16 amino acids. CDR1 is SGDLS, CDR2 YYNGEE, per germline. CDR3 amino acids: CASSVEGSSGANVLTF. The CDR3 DNA is TGTGCCAGCAGCGTTGAGGGGTCATCTGGGGCCAACGTCCTGACTTTC.

V is TRBV7-3 and J is TRBJ2-2; D is undetermined. The length of the CDR3 is 13 residues. Germline CDR1 is SGHTA and CDR2 is FQGTGA. Trimming pared 1 base from V and 8 bases from J, leaving 8 bases between. CDR3 amino acids: CASSLRAEGELFF. The DNA of the CDR3 is TGTGCCAGCAGCTTAAGGGCCGAAGGGGAGCTGTTTTTT.

The J gene is TRBJ2-5, the V gene TRBV7-6; TRBD1 matches at 11 bases. The CDR3 loop spans 15 amino acids. Looked up from germline, CDR1 is SGHVS and CDR2 is FNYEAQ. The junction had 7 bases not matched to a gene; V was cut back by 5 bases and J by 5 bases. The CDR3: CASSIRTGGIETQYF. The CDR3 DNA sequence: TGTGCCAGCAGCATCCGGACAGGGGGCATTGAGACCCAGTACTTC.

V gene TRBV20-1 combines with J gene TRBJ2-1; 8 positions agree with TRBD2. The length of the CDR3 is 15 residues. CDR1 and CDR2 from the germline V gene are DFQATT and SNEGSKA (reference sequence). Germline trimming cut 5 bases from V and 0 bases from J; bases unmatched to any gene: 6. CDR3 coding DNA: TGCAGTGCTCCCTTAGCGGGGAGCTCCTACAATGAGCAGTTCTTC. It encodes CSAPLAGSSYNEQFF.

The chain has TRBV27 and TRBJ1-2; D perhaps matches TRBD1 (5 bases). The CDR3 covers 15 residues. Germline V gene sequence: CDR1 MNHEY, CDR2 SMNVEV (reference sequence). Trimming shortened V by 6 bases and J by 0 bases, and 14 bases separated the two germline ends. CDR3 sequence reads: CASSPGHNANYGYTF. CDR3 nucleotides: TGTGCCAGCAGCCCAGGGCATAACGCTAACTATGGCTACACCTTC.

This chain links TRBV12-3 or TRBV12-4 with TRBJ2-5, with D possibly being TRBD1 (6 bases). The CDR3 sequence is 14 residues long. The V end lost 8 bases, the J end lost 4 bases, and 17 bases lay between the germline ends. CDR3 sequence (DNA): TGTGCCAGCCGGGCGGCAGGGGCGGTAGAGACCCAGTACTTC. Encoded protein: CASRAAGAVETQYF.

This chain uses TRBV20-1 with TRBJ2-3, with no clear D. The CDR3 contains 12 residues. V was cut by 6 bases and J by 1 base, with 8 bases left in between. Per germline, CDR1 DFQATT and CDR2 SNEGSKA (reference sequence). The CDR3 DNA sequence: TGCAGTGCCCGGCTTGGCACAGATACGCAGTATTTT. Protein product: CSARLGTDTQYF.

The sample holds a few counts of this clonotype. The chain employs TRBV2 and TRBJ2-7; D is unclear. CDR1 is SNHLY, CDR2 FYNNEI, per germline. The CDR3 has 11 amino acids. The V end was cut by 8 bases, the J end by 4 bases, with 9 bases between. The CDR3 region has the DNA TGTGCCAGCTCGGATGATTACGAGCAGTACTTC. This translates into CASSDDYEQYF.

The V call is TRBV27, the J call TRBJ2-6; maybe TRBD2 (5 bases). In germline, CDR1 is MNHEY, CDR2 SMNVEV (reference sequence). The CDR3 spans 15 residues. V was shortened by 3 bases and J by 1 base, with 7 bases between the two germline ends. CDR3 coding DNA: TGTGCCAGCAGTTTCGGACTGTCTGGGGCCAACGTCCTGACTTTC. Translated: CASSFGLSGANVLTF.

The chain combines TRBV4-1 with TRBJ1-1; D is unresolved. CDR3 size: 14 residues. V lost 5 bases and J lost 4, with 14 bases in between. Germline V gene sequence: CDR1 MGHRA, CDR2 YSYEKL. The CDR3 spells CASSSPGRSTEAFF. As DNA, the CDR3 is TGCGCCAGCAGCTCCCCGGGCAGGAGCACTGAAGCTTTCTTT.

The chain joins TRBV4-2 to TRBJ1-5; D is unresolved. CDR1 and CDR2 (germline): LGHNA, YNFKEQ. V gave up 0 bases and J gave up 0 bases, with 6 bases separating them. This CDR3 is built from 15 residues. CDR3 DNA: TGTGCCAGCAGCCAAGATGGACCTAGCAATCAGCCCCAGCATTTT. Translating gives CASSQDGPSNQPQHF.

The J gene is TRBJ1-6, the V gene TRBV6-4; no definite D call. V lost 0 bases and J lost 7, with 4 bases in between. The germline CDR1 and CDR2 sequences are MRHNA and SNTAGT. The length of the CDR3 is 13 residues. CDR3 sequence (DNA): TGTGCCAGCAGTGACTCGGACAATTCACCCCTCCACTTT. This gives the protein CASSDSDNSPLHF.

V and J are TRBV6-5 and TRBJ2-5, with D possibly TRBD2 on 7 matching bases. The V gene lost 2 bases and the J gene lost 5 bases, with 15 bases spanning the gap. The CDR3 covers 15 residues. Germline CDR1 is MNHEY and CDR2 is SVGAGI. The CDR3 nucleotides are TGTGCCAGCAGTTACGGCGGGGGCCTAGGGGAGACCCAGTACTTC. This codes for CASSYGGGLGETQYF.

V gene TRBV20-1 combines with J gene TRBJ1-2; 7 nucleotides agree with TRBD1. V lost 6 bases to trimming and J lost 3 bases; unmatched junction nucleotides: 4. CDR3 length equals 12 residues. CDR1 and CDR2 from the germline V gene are DFQATT and SNEGSKA (reference sequence). The CDR3: CSARQGDYGYTF. CDR3 nucleotide sequence: TGCAGTGCGCGACAGGGCGACTATGGCTACACCTTC.